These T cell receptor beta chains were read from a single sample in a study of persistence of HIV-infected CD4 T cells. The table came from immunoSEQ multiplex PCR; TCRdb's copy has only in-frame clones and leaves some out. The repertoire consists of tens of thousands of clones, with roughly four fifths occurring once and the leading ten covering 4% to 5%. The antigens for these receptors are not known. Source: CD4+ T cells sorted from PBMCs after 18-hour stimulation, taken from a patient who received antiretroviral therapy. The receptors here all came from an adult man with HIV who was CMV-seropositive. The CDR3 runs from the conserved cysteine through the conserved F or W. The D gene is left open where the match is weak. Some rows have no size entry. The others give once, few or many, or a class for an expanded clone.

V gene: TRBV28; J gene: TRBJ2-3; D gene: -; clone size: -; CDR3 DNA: TGTGCCAGCAGTCCTCGGCAGCGGAGTAGCACAGATACGCAGTATTTT; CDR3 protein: CASSPRQRSSTDTQYF
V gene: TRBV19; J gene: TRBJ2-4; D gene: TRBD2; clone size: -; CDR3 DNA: TGTGCCAGTAGGCCCGGCGTGGGTGCGGGGGGACTAGCCAAAAACATTCAGTACTTC; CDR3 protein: CASRPGVGAGGLAKNIQYF
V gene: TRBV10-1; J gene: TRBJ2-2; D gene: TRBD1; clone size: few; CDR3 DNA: TGCGCCAGCAGTGGACAGGGGAGTACCGGGGAGCTGTTTTTT; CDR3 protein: CASSGQGSTGELFF
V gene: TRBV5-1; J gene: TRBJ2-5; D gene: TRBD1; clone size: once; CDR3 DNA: TGCGCCAGCAGCCCAGAGGGGGCTGGGGAGACCCAGTACTTC; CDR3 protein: CASSPEGAGETQYF
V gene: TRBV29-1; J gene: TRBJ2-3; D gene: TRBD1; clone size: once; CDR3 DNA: TGCAGCGTACGAGGGGGCTTGAGAACAGATACGCAGTATTTT; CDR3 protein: CSVRGGLRTDTQYF
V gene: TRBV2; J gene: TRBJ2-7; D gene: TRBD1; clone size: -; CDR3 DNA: TGTGCCAGCAGCCGACAGGGGGCGGTCTACGAGCAGTACTTC; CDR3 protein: CASSRQGAVYEQYF
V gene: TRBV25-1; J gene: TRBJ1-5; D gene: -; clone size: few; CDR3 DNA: TGTGCCAGCAGTGCTACGGAAGGGAGCAATCAGCCCCAGCATTTT; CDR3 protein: CASSATEGSNQPQHF
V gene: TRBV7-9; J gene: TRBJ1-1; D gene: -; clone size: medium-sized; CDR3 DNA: TGTGCCAGCAGCCTCGGGCGGGGAGGGTCCACTGAAGCTTTCTTT; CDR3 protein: CASSLGRGGSTEAFF
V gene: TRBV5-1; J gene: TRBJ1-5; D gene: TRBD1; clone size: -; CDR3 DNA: TGCGCCAGCAGCTTGGTCCCCGGGCAGGGGGGGTATCAGCCCCAGCATTTT; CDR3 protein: CASSLVPGQGGYQPQHF
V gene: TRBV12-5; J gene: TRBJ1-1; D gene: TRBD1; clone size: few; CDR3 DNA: TGTGCTAGTGGTTTACCTAGAGCAGGGGGTCATACTGAAGCTTTCTTT; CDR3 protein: CASGLPRAGGHTEAFF
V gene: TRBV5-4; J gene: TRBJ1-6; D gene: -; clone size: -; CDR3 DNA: TGTGCCAGCAGCTTCGGCAGGGTGGGTAATTCACCCCTCCACTTT; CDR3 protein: CASSFGRVGNSPLHF
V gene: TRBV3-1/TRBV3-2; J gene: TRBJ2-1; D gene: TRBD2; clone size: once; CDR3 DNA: TGTGCCAGCAGCCAAGGGACTAGCGGGGGGGCCTCTGAGCAGTTCTTC; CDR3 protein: CASSQGTSGGASEQFF
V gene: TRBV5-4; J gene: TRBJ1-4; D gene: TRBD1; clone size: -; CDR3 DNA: TGTGCCAGCAGCTTTGAGACAGGGGGCTACTATGCAACTAATGAAAAACTGTTTTTT; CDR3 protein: CASSFETGGYYATNEKLFF
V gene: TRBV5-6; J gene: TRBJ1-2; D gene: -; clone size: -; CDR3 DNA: TGTGCCACCTGGGGGCTAGGGGGAAACTATGGCTACACCTTC; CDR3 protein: CATWGLGGNYGYTF
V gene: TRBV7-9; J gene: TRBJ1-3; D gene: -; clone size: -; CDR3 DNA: TGTGCCAGCAGCTTGACGGGGTTCTCTGGAAACACCATATATTTT; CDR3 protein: CASSLTGFSGNTIYF
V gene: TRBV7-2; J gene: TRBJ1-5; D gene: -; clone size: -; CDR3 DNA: TGTGCCAGCAGCTTAAGGGGTTCTGATAGCAATCAGCCCCAGCATTTT; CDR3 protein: CASSLRGSDSNQPQHF
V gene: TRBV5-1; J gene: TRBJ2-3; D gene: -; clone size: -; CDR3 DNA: TGCGCCAGCAGCTTGGCCGAGACGGGGGTCAGCACAGATACGCAGTATTTT; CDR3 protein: CASSLAETGVSTDTQYF
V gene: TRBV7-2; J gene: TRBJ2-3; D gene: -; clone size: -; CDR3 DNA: TGTGCCAGCAGCAAAAAGTGGGGGGGCAGCACAGATACGCAGTATTTT; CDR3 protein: CASSKKWGGSTDTQYF
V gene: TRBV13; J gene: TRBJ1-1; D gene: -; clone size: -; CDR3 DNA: TGTGCCAGCAGGTGGACCGGAACTGGCACTGAAGCTTTCTTT; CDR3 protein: CASRWTGTGTEAFF
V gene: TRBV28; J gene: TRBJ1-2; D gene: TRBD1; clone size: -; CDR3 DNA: TGTGCCAGCAGTTCCCGGGGGACAGGGGTAGGCTACACCTTC; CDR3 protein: CASSSRGTGVGYTF
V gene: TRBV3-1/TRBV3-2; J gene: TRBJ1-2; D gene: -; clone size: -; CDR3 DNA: TGTGCCAGCAGCCAGACAGTGTCTAACTATGGCTACACCTTC; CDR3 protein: CASSQTVSNYGYTF
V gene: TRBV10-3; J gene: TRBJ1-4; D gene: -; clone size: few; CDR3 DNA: TGTGCCATCAGTGCCGAGGCCGGGACAAAACTGTTTTTT; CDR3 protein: CAISAEAGTKLFF
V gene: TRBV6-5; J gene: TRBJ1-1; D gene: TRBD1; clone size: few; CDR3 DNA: TGTGCCAGCAATCGACAGGGTAGAACTGAAGCTTTCTTT; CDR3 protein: CASNRQGRTEAFF
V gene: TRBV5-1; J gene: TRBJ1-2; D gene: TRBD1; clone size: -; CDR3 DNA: TGCGCCAGCAGCGTACAGGGGGCGTTGAGAGGCTACACCTTC; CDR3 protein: CASSVQGALRGYTF
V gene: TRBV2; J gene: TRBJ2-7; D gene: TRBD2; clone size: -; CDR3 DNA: TGTGCCAGCAAGCGGGAAGGCGAGCAGTACTTC; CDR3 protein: CASKREGEQYF
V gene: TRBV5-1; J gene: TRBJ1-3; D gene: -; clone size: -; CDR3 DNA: TGCGCCAGCAGCTTGGACAGCTCTGGAAACACCATATATTTT; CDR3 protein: CASSLDSSGNTIYF
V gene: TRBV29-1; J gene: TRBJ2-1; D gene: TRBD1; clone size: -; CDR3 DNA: TGCAGCGTTGTGAAGTTGCGGGGACAGGGCGCCAATGAGCAGTTCTTC; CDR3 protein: CSVVKLRGQGANEQFF
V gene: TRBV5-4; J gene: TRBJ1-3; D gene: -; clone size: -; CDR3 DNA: TGTGCCAGCAGCTTCCCGGGCTCTGGAAACACCATATATTTT; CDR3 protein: CASSFPGSGNTIYF
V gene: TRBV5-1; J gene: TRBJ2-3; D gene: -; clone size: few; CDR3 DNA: TGCGCCAGCAGCTTCCCCCGGGAAGGGGTCTTCACAGATACGCAGTATTTT; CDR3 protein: CASSFPREGVFTDTQYF
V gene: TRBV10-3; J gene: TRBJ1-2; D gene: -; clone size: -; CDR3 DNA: TGTGCCATCAGTGAGTCAAAGGCAGCCGACTATGGCTACACCTTC; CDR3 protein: CAISESKAADYGYTF
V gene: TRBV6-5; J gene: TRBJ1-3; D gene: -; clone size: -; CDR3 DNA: TGTGCCACCACGGTTAGCTCTGGAAACACCATATATTTT; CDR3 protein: CATTVSSGNTIYF
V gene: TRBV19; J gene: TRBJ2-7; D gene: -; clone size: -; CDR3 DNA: TGTGCCAGTGGGACGGCGGGCTCCTACGAGCAGTACTTC; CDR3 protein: CASGTAGSYEQYF
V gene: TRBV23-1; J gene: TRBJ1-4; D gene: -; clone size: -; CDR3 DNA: TGCGCCAGCAGTCAAATAGAGGGAGCTACTAATGAAAAACTGTTTTTT; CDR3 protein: CASSQIEGATNEKLFF
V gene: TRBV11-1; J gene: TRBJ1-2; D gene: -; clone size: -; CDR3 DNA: TGTGCCAGCAGCCGTGCGGACGCCGCCTATGGCTACACCTTC; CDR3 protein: CASSRADAAYGYTF
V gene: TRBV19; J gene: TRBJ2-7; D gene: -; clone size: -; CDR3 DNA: TGTGCCAGTAGTACCATTGGGACGCCGTCCTACGAGCAGTACTTC; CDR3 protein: CASSTIGTPSYEQYF
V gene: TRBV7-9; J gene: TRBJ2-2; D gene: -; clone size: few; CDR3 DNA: TGTGCCAGCAGCTTAGGTTCCGCCTTCGGGGAGCTGTTTTTT; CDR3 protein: CASSLGSAFGELFF
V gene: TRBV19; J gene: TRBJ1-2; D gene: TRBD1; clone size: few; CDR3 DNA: TGTGCCAGTAGTATGTTGGACAGGGGTAACTATGGCTACACCTTC; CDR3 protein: CASSMLDRGNYGYTF
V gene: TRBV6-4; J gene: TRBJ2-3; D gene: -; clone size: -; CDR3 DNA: TGTGCCAGCAGTGACGCCCCTAGCGCCACAGATACGCAGTATTTT; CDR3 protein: CASSDAPSATDTQYF
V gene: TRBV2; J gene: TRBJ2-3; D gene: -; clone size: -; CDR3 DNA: TGTGCCAGCAGTCCACGGGGCGGGCGCACAGATACGCAGTATTTT; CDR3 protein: CASSPRGGRTDTQYF
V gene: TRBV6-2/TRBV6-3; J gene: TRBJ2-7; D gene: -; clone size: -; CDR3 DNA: TGTGCCAGCAGTGGCTACGAGCAGTACTTC; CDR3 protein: CASSGYEQYF
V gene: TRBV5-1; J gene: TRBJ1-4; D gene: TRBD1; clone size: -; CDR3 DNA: TGCGCCAGCAGCTCAACCGGGACAGGGCGCGAAAAGCCAGATGAAAAACTGTTTTTT; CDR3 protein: CASSSTGTGREKPDEKLFF
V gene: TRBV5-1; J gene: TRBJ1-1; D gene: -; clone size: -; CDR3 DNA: TGCGCCAGCAGCTTGGTTGGACGGAACACTGAAGCTTTCTTT; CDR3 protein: CASSLVGRNTEAFF
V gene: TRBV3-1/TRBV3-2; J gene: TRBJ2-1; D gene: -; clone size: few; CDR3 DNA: TGTGCCAGCAGCCGGGTTCTGGCGGGGTCCTACAATGAGCAGTTCTTC; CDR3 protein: CASSRVLAGSYNEQFF
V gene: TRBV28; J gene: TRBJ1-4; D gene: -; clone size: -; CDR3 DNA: TGTGCCAGCAGTTTTCGGGCGCAGGGTAGGGAAAAACTGTTTTTT; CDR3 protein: CASSFRAQGREKLFF
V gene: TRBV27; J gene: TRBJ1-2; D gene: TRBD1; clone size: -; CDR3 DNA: TGTGCCAGCAGCGGAGGGGGCAGGGGTGGCTACACCTTC; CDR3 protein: CASSGGGRGGYTF
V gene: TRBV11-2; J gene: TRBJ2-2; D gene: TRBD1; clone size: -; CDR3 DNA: TGTGCCAGCAGCCGTACGACAGGGGGACTATCCGGGAACACCGGGGAGCTGTTTTTT; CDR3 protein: CASSRTTGGLSGNTGELFF
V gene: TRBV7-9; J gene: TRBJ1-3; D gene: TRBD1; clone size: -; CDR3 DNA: TGTGCCAGCAGCTTAGTGACAGGGGCTGGAAACACCATATATTTT; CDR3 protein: CASSLVTGAGNTIYF
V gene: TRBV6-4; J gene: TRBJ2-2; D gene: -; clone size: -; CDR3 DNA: TGTGCCAGCAGAATGACGCCTAACACCGGGGAGCTGTTTTTT; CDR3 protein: CASRMTPNTGELFF
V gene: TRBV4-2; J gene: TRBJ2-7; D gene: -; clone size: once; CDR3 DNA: TGTGCCAGCAGCCAAGATGGCCGAGGGACCGAGCAGTACTTC; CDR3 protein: CASSQDGRGTEQYF
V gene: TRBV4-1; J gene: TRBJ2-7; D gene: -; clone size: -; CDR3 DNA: TGCGCCAGCAGCCAAGGCAGATTGTACGAGCAGTACTTC; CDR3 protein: CASSQGRLYEQYF
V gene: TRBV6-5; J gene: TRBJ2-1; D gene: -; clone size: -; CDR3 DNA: TGTGCCAGCAGTTACGGTGACGGCTACGCCCAGTTCTTC; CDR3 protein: CASSYGDGYAQFF
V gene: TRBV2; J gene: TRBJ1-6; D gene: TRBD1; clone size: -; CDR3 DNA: TGTGCCAGCAGTTTCGCACAAGGGGACAGATATAATTCACCCCTCCACTTT; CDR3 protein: CASSFAQGDRYNSPLHF
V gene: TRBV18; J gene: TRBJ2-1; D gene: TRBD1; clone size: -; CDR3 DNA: TGTGCCAGCAAGTGGGACAGGGGGTACAATGAGCAGTTCTTC; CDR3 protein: CASKWDRGYNEQFF
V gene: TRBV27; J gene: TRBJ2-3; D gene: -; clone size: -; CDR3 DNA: TGTGCCAGCAGCACGTGGGGCGGAGGCACAGATACGCAGTATTTT; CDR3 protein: CASSTWGGGTDTQYF
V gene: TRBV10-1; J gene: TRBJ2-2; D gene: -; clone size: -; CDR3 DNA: TGCGCCAGCAGGGGATTTGGGGAAGGGGAGCTGTTTTTT; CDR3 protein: CASRGFGEGELFF
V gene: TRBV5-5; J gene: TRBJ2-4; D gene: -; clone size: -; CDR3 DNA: TGTGCCAGCAGCTTGGCCCGGGGGGCGGGCATTCAGTACTTC; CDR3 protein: CASSLARGAGIQYF